These 14 T cell receptor beta chains share one sample of origin, sequenced in a study of blood T cell repertoires in COVID-19 (dated by TCRdb to between 2020 and 2021). Preparation of the library involved the immunoSEQ multiplex PCR assay. Entries here come from immuneACCESS through TCRdb and include only in-frame sequences with V and J called. Some clones fail to appear in such tables; in the studies checked, an unresolved V gene covers under half of the shortfall, and the cause of the remainder is unknown. This sample holds more than 100,000 clones; almost 90% were observed only once. The top ten constitute 3.8% of the sample. Sequencing used peripheral blood. The receptors were gathered from a woman aged 55 to 70 with COVID-19, enrolled during active disease.

This clone was recorded once. The rearrangement joins TRBV27 to TRBJ1-2; TRBD1 matches at 9 bases. Losses at the gene ends were 4 bases for V and 8 bases for J; bases not matched to a gene: 8. Germline values: CDR1 MNHEY, CDR2 SMNVEV (reference sequence). CDR3 size: 14 residues. CDR3 loop: CASSSFNRGRGYTF. The CDR3 nucleotides read TGTGCCAGCAGTTCCTTCAACAGGGGGCGGGGCTACACCTTC.

This chain uses TRBV5-1 with TRBJ1-4; a weak D match, TRBD1 (6 bases). The V end lost 0 bases, the J end lost 7 bases, and 7 bases lay between the germline ends. The CDR3 consists of 13 residues. The germline V gene has CDR1 SGHRS and CDR2 YFSETQ. As DNA, the CDR3 is TGCGCCAGCAGCTTGGAGGACAGTGAAAAACTGTTTTTT. Protein: CASSLEDSEKLFF.

The genes are TRBV18 and TRBJ1-1; TRBD1 matches at 9 bases. CDR1 KGHSH and CDR2 LQKENI come from the germline V gene. J gave up 3 bases and V 4 bases, and 6 bases lay outside the gene matches. The CDR3 loop spans 15 amino acids. The CDR3 DNA reads TGTGCCAGCTCACGGGGGACAGGGATCGACACTGAAGCTTTCTTT. It encodes CASSRGTGIDTEAFF.

This clone was observed a single time. The chain recombines TRBV7-8 with TRBJ1-6; 10 bases are a match to TRBD1. Unmatched junction bases numbered 5, after V lost 5 bases and J lost 1 base. The CDR3 contains 17 residues. Germline CDR1 is SGHVS and CDR2 is FQNEAQ. CDR3 sequence: CASSPRTGGSYNSPLHF. DNA for the CDR3: TGTGCCAGCAGCCCCAGGACAGGGGGATCCTATAATTCACCCCTCCACTTT.

CDR3 amino acids: CASSQAAEGNNQPQHF. The CDR3 DNA reads as TGTGCCAGCAGCCAAGCAGCGGAGGGGAACAATCAGCCCCAGCATTTT. This chain links TRBV4-2 with TRBJ1-5; the D gene is possibly TRBD1 (5 bases). This CDR3 spans 16 amino acids. Trimming pared 1 base from V and 3 bases from J, leaving 13 bases between. The V gene's germline CDR1 is LGHNA and CDR2 YNFKEQ.

This clone has just a few counts. This sequence joins TRBV30 and TRBJ2-7, with a weak D call TRBD1 (5 bases). V was shortened by 8 bases and J by 3 bases, with 14 bases between the two germline ends. Germline assignment: CDR1 GTSNPN and CDR2 SVGIG (reference sequence). This CDR3 has 12 amino acids. Here the CDR3 DNA reads TGTGCCGGGAAGGGGAATAGCTACGAGCAGTACTTC. The encoded protein is CAGKGNSYEQYF.

The chain joins TRBV7-2 to TRBJ2-7; possibly TRBD2 for D (6 bases). V lost 5 bases and J lost 5, with 16 bases in between. Germline V CDR1 and CDR2: SGHTA, FQGNSA. This CDR3 comprises 14 residues. The CDR3 DNA follows: TGTGCCAGCAGCCCCCAACTAGCATTCCACGAGCAGTACTTC. Translation gives CASSPQLAFHEQYF.

V usage is TRBV7-5 and J usage is TRBJ1-2. TRBV7-5 is shown as a pseudogene. The CDR3 sequence is 17 residues long. The DNA of the CDR3 is TGTGCCAGAAGCTTAGGGGTCCCTCTTGGGGGGTTGTATGGCTACACCTTC. It yields the protein CARSLGVPLGGLYGYTF.

This rearrangement joins TRBV19 to TRBJ1-2, with D possibly being TRBD1 (6 bases). The CDR3 sequence is 13 residues long. Germline V CDR1 and CDR2: LNHDA, SQIVND (reference sequence). The V and J ends lost 4 bases and 3 bases respectively, with 9 bases between them. As DNA, the CDR3 is TGTGCCAGTAGTACACAGGGTCACTATGGCTACACCTTC. It encodes CASSTQGHYGYTF. Using reference TRBV19 and TRBJ1-2 for the parts outside the CDR3, the full variable domain is DGGITQSPKYLFRKEGQNVTLSCEQNLNHDAMYWYRQDPGQGLRLIYYSQIVNDFQKGDIAEGYSVSREKKESFPLTVTSAQKNPTAFYLCASSTQGHYGYTFGSGTRLTVV.

This chain connects TRBV19 to TRBJ2-2; possible D gene TRBD1, 6 bases. Trimming removed 9 bases from V and 3 bases from J, with 17 bases in between. The CDR3 sequence is 15 residues long. Looked up from germline, CDR1 is LNHDA and CDR2 is SQIVND (reference sequence). As DNA, the CDR3 is TGTGCCAGCCAAGTCCCAGGGGTCGACACCGGGGAGCTGTTTTTT. Translating it yields CASQVPGVDTGELFF. The whole variable domain, filled in from reference TRBV19 and TRBJ2-2, reads DGGITQSPKYLFRKEGQNVTLSCEQNLNHDAMYWYRQDPGQGLRLIYYSQIVNDFQKGDIAEGYSVSREKKESFPLTVTSAQKNPTAFYLCASQVPGVDTGELFFGEGSRLTVL.

This chain links TRBV12-3 or TRBV12-4 with TRBJ1-2; weak D call: TRBD1 (6 bases). Trimming shortened V by 3 bases and J by 7 bases, and 12 bases separated the two germline ends. The CDR3 is 13 amino acids. For the CDR3, the DNA is TGTGCCAGCAGTTTTTCAGTGGACAGTGGCTACACCTTC. Its protein product is CASSFSVDSGYTF.

This chain connects TRBV27 to TRBJ2-5; tentative D call: TRBD2 (6 bases). CDR3 size: 16 residues. Germline CDR1 MNHEY, CDR2 SMNVEV (reference sequence). V lost 2 bases and J lost 2, with 15 bases in between. CDR3 sequence: CASSLAGRLIQETQYF. The CDR3 nucleotides are TGTGCCAGCAGTTTAGCGGGGAGACTGATACAAGAGACCCAGTACTTC.

The chain uses TRBV4-2 and TRBJ1-1; TRBD1 aligns across 9 bases. V lost 4 bases, J lost 1 base, and 4 bases stayed unmatched. There are 15 residues in the CDR3. CDR1 is LGHNA, CDR2 YNFKEQ, per germline. The CDR3, as DNA: TGTGCCAGCAGCCCCACAGGGGGCCAGAACACTGAAGCTTTCTTT. Translation: CASSPTGGQNTEAFF.

This sequence joins TRBV7-9 and TRBJ1-1, with D tentatively TRBD1 (6 bases). Trimming cost V 3 bases and J 5 bases, with 13 bases left between them. In germline, CDR1 is SEHNR, CDR2 FQNEAQ (reference sequence). The CDR3 extends over 14 amino acids. DNA for the CDR3: TGTGCCAGCAGCTTGGGCAGGGGAACGACTGAAGCTTTCTTT. This encodes CASSLGRGTTEAFF. Full variable domain (remainder filled in from reference TRBV7-9 and TRBJ1-1): DTGVSQNPRHKITKRGQNVTFRCDPISEHNRLYWYRQTLGQGPEFLTYFQNEAQLEKSRLLSDRFSAERPKGSFSTLEIQRTEQGDSAMYLCASSLGRGTTEAFFGQGTRLTVV.